Here is one T cell receptor beta chain with its context. It was with 60 Vbeta and 13 Jbeta primers that the PCR ran. Assay used: immunoSEQ multiplex PCR; TCRdb lists only in-frame clones, some missing. The sample consists of over 30,000 clones, roughly 82% of them appearing once. V shed 7 bases and J shed 5 bases, with 18 bases lying between them. The CDR3 consists of 14 residues. Germline lookup yields CDR1 SNHLY and CDR2 FYNNEI. The data derive from a study of cytomegalovirus exposure and HLA in healthy donors. The chain carries TRBV2 and TRBJ2-7; D unclear. Input material: PBMCs. The origin of this receptor is a woman aged 18-30 years in good health and CMV-seronegative. The CDR3, as DNA: TGTGCCAGCACCCGAAGTCTGCGATCGGACGAGCAGTACTTC. Its translation: CASTRSLRSDEQYF.